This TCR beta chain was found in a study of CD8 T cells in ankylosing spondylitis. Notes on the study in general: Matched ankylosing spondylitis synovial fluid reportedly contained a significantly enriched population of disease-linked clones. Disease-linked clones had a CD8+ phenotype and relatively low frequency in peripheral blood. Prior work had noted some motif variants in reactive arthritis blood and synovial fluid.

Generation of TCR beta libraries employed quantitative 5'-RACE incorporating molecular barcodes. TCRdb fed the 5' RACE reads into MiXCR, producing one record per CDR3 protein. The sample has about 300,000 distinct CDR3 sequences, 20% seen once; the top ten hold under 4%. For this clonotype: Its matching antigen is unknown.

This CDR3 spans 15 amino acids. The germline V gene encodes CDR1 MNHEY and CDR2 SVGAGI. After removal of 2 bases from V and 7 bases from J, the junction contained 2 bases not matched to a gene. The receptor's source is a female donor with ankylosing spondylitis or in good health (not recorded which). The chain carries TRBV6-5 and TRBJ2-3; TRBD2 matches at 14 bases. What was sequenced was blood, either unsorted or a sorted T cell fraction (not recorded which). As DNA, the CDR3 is TGTGCCAGCAGTTACGGGACTAGCGGGAGCCATACGCAGTATTTT. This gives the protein CASSYGTSGSHTQYF.